This entry lists 4 T cell receptor beta chains sequenced from one sample in a study of T cells in pancreatic ductal adenocarcinoma. The selected patients with pancreatic ductal adenocarcinoma had surgery but no neoadjuvant therapy. The method was immunoSEQ multiplex PCR; TCRdb's version includes in-frame clones alone and lacks a portion of them. The sample gives approximately 97,000 clones, about 95% of which show up once; roughly 3% is in the top ten. Sequencing was carried out using PBMCs. The receptors come from a human donor with pancreatic ductal adenocarcinoma.

CDR3 in amino acids: CASSPQRGEAFF. The CDR3 nucleotides are TGCGCCAGCAGTCCCCAGCGGGGTGAAGCTTTCTTT. V is TRBV23-1 and J is TRBJ1-1; unclear D gene. TRBV23-1 is designated an ORF whose function remains uncertain. Trimming removed 4 bases from V and 7 bases from J, with 10 bases in between. The CDR3 extends over 12 amino acids.

The chain links TRBV11-2 to TRBJ2-3, with 8 bases identical to TRBD2. Germline V gives CDR1 SGHAT, CDR2 FQNNGV. This CDR3 has 16 amino acids. Trimming cost V 1 base and J 3 bases; bases outside gene matches: 6. CDR3 protein: CASSLALAGGTDTQYF. CDR3 nucleotides: TGTGCCAGCAGCTTAGCATTGGCGGGAGGTACAGATACGCAGTATTTT.

The chain joins TRBV6-1 to TRBJ2-2, with no clear D. V was trimmed by 0 bases and J by 1 base, leaving 6 bases between them. This CDR3 contains 15 residues. In germline, CDR1 is MNHNS, CDR2 SASEGT. As DNA, the CDR3 is TGTGCCAGCAGTGAAGCTCCGGGGAACACCGGGGAGCTGTTTTTT. Its protein product is CASSEAPGNTGELFF.

This clone showed up just once. This chain connects TRBV10-3 to TRBJ2-5, with D perhaps matching TRBD2 (5 bases). Germline V CDR1 and CDR2: ENHRY, SYGVKD. This CDR3 has 16 residues. V shed 0 bases and J shed 4 bases, with 15 bases lying between them. CDR3 nucleotides: TGTGCCATCAGTGAGTCGATCGGTGGAGAGGGAGAGACCCAGTACTTC. This sequence encodes CAISESIGGEGETQYF.